These T cell receptor beta chains were read from a single sample in a study of cytomegalovirus exposure and HLA in healthy donors. The assay was immunoSEQ multiplex PCR, and TCRdb's table has in-frame clones only and misses some. The sample records under 200,000 clones, 55% to 70% being singletons. Material: PBMCs. These receptors were obtained from a woman in her forties in good health and CMV-seropositive. The CDR3 runs from the conserved cysteine through the conserved F or W. A D gene is named only where the DNA matches it firmly. Some rows have no size entry. The others give once, few or many, or a class for an expanded clone.

cdr3_nt cdr3_aa d_call cdr3_length j_call v_call clone_size
TGTGCCAGCTCACAGGGGGTCCCCTACAATGAGCAGTTCTTC CASSQGVPYNEQFF - 14 TRBJ2-1 TRBV18 once
TGTGCCAGTAGTACTAGCGTGGAGACCCAGTACTTC CASSTSVETQYF - 12 TRBJ2-5 TRBV19 -
TGTGCCAGCAGCTTCGGACAGAACTATGGCTACACCTTC CASSFGQNYGYTF - 13 TRBJ1-2 TRBV7-9 -
TGCGCCAGCAGCTTGGCTGGGGGGGCGACCACTGAAGCTTTCTTT CASSLAGGATTEAFF - 15 TRBJ1-1 TRBV5-1 -
TGTGCCAGCAAAACAGGGCGCGGTGGGGACACCGGGGAGCTGTTTTTT CASKTGRGGDTGELFF - 16 TRBJ2-2 TRBV7-9 -
TGTGCCAGCAGGGGGACATATGCAACTAATGAAAAACTGTTTTTT CASRGTYATNEKLFF - 15 TRBJ1-4 TRBV2 once
TGTGCCAGCAACCTAAAGGAGGGCTATGGCTACACCTTC CASNLKEGYGYTF - 13 TRBJ1-2 TRBV27 -
TGTGCCAGCAGCCCGAGCCCTAATACAGGGCTGGAGACCCAGTACTTC CASSPSPNTGLETQYF - 16 TRBJ2-5 TRBV9 -
TGCGCCAGCAGCCAAGGTGGACGTAGCGGGAGCGGCACAGATACGCAGTATTTT CASSQGGRSGSGTDTQYF TRBD2 18 TRBJ2-3 TRBV4-1 few
TGTGCCAGCAGAGTTACAGGGACGATAAACACCGGGGAGCTGTTTTTT CASRVTGTINTGELFF - 16 TRBJ2-2 TRBV27 once
TGTGCCACCAGCAGAACGATCAGCTCTGGGGCCAACGTCCTGACTTTC CATSRTISSGANVLTF - 16 TRBJ2-6 TRBV15 -